These 20 T cell receptor beta chains came from one sample sequenced in a study of OX40 agonist ivuxolimab in advanced cancers. The protocol was immunoSEQ multiplex PCR, while the TCRdb copy is restricted to in-frame clones and leaves out a portion. The sample has approximately 60,000 clones, 93% seen once. The sample was CD4+ or CD8+ T cells sorted from blood, taken in a trial of the OX40 agonist ivuxolimab. The receptors derive from an adult with an advanced solid tumor such as melanoma, head and neck, liver or kidney cancer.

The J gene is TRBJ2-7, the V gene TRBV6-5, with TRBD2 identical over 8 bases. The CDR3 loop spans 14 amino acids. Trimming at V came to 6 bases and at J to 3 bases, leaving 7 bases not matched to a gene. The germline V gene encodes CDR1 MNHEY and CDR2 SVGAGI. The DNA of the CDR3 is TGTGCCAGCAGCCCCGGGGGGGAGAACTACGAGCAGTACTTC. It is translated as CASSPGGENYEQYF.

V is TRBV13 and J is TRBJ2-2; no clear D. Germline CDR1 and CDR2: PRHDT and FYEKMQ (reference sequence). CDR3 length equals 18 residues. Trimming cost V 5 bases and J 0 bases, with 19 bases left between them. The CDR3 is CASSAPSRSEPNTGELFF. The CDR3 DNA sequence: TGTGCCAGCAGCGCCCCTAGTAGGAGCGAGCCGAACACCGGGGAGCTGTTTTTT.

The chain carries TRBV27 and TRBJ2-5, with D perhaps TRBD2 (6 bases). Per germline, CDR1 MNHEY and CDR2 SMNVEV (reference sequence). V lost 5 bases to trimming and J lost 5 bases, with 21 bases between them. CDR3 size: 16 residues. The CDR3 region has the DNA TGTGCCAGCAGTCCATTAGACCTTGGAGGGGAGGAGACCCAGTACTTC. Protein product: CASSPLDLGGEETQYF.

The chain recombines TRBV10-3 with TRBJ2-2, with D tentatively TRBD2 (5 bases). Germline V gene data show CDR1 as ENHRY and CDR2 as SYGVKD. The CDR3 totals 16 residues. The V end lost 0 bases, the J end lost 5 bases, and 13 bases lay between the germline ends. The DNA of the CDR3 is TGTGCCATCAGTGAGTCAGAACTAGAAGGGACCGGGGAGCTGTTTTTT. It translates to CAISESELEGTGELFF.

The V call is TRBV28, the J call TRBJ2-7, with a weak D call TRBD1 (6 bases). Trimming left V 1 base short and J 3 bases short, with 16 bases between. Per the germline V gene, CDR1 is MDHEN and CDR2 is SYDVKM. The CDR3 is 16 amino acids. The DNA of the CDR3 is TGTGCCAGCAGTTTATTGGGGGCCACCGACGGCTACGAGCAGTACTTC. This codes for CASSLLGATDGYEQYF. Filled out from reference TRBV28 and TRBJ2-7, the complete variable domain reads DVKVTQSSRYLVKRTGEKVFLECVQDMDHENMFWYRQDPGLGLRLIYFSYDVKMKEKGDIPEGYSVSREKKERFSLILESASTNQTSMYLCASSLLGATDGYEQYFGPGTRLTVT.

The chain links TRBV4-1 to TRBJ2-7; the match to TRBD2 covers 10 bases. V dropped 3 bases and J dropped 6; count of bases not matched to a gene: 14. Germline assignment: CDR1 MGHRA and CDR2 YSYEKL. CDR3 length: 17 residues. The CDR3 spells CASSQEPPPLAGVEQYF. CDR3 DNA sequence: TGCGCCAGCAGCCAGGAACCTCCGCCGCTAGCGGGAGTCGAGCAGTACTTC.

This sequence joins TRBV29-1 and TRBJ1-2; D call uncertain. This CDR3 is built from 13 residues. Looked up from germline, CDR1 is SQVTM and CDR2 is ANQGSEA. V gave up 0 bases and J gave up 4 bases, with 9 bases separating them. In nucleotides, the CDR3 is TGCAGCGTTGAAGATCCCAGGTTCTATGGCTACACCTTC. This gives the protein CSVEDPRFYGYTF.

This chain links TRBV7-2 with TRBJ1-1; D is unclear. Trimming took 5 bases from V and 0 from J, leaving 16 bases between them. Germline V gives CDR1 SGHTA, CDR2 FQGNSA. This CDR3 comprises 16 residues. The CDR3 sequence is CASSRGRIGVNTEAFF. DNA of the CDR3: TGTGCCAGCAGCCGCGGCCGGATTGGGGTGAACACTGAAGCTTTCTTT.

The chain couples TRBV9 to TRBJ2-5; 9 nucleotides line up with TRBD2. Per germline, CDR1 SGDLS and CDR2 YYNGEE. The trim removed 2 bases at V and 3 bases at J, leaving 8 bases unmatched. CDR3 length: 16 amino acids. The CDR3 sequence is CASSVNLAGSEETQYF. The DNA of the CDR3 is TGTGCCAGCAGCGTTAACCTAGCGGGATCTGAAGAGACCCAGTACTTC.

This clone has a handful of counts. This chain's CDR3 is CASSSGTGLYEQYF. In DNA form, the CDR3 reads TGTGCCAGCAGCTCCGGGACAGGGCTGTACGAGCAGTACTTC. The chain employs TRBV9 and TRBJ2-7, with TRBD1 matching 9 bases. J was trimmed by 4 bases and V by 4 bases; bases with no gene match: 6. This CDR3 is 14 amino acids long. The germline V gene encodes CDR1 SGDLS and CDR2 YYNGEE. Drawing the rest from reference TRBV9 and TRBJ2-7, the complete variable domain is DSGVTQTPKHLITATGQRVTLRCSPRSGDLSVYWYQQSLDQGLQFLIQYYNGEERAKGNILERFSAQQFPDLHSELNLSSLELGDSALYFCASSSGTGLYEQYFGPGTRLTVT.

The chain employs TRBV28 and TRBJ1-3; no clear D. Trimming pared 6 bases from V and 4 bases from J, leaving 16 bases between. This CDR3 region has 15 residues. Looked up from germline, CDR1 is MDHEN and CDR2 is SYDVKM. The DNA of the CDR3 is TGTGCCAGCAGCGATGCGAGGGCGCGAGGAAACACCATATATTTT. Amino acids: CASSDARARGNTIYF.

The rearrangement joins TRBV6-5 to TRBJ1-5, with a possible D match to TRBD1 (5 bases). Germline values: CDR1 MNHEY, CDR2 SVGAGI. Trimming took 6 bases from V and 7 from J, leaving 16 bases between them. The CDR3 is made up of 14 amino acids. CDR3 in DNA: TGTGCCAGCAGCGCGGGGACGGTAGGACAGCCCCAGCATTTT. It encodes CASSAGTVGQPQHF.

The chain joins TRBV9 to TRBJ2-1, with a weak D call TRBD1 (5 bases). Germline V gene lookup returns CDR1 SGDLS and CDR2 YYNGEE. This CDR3 region has 16 residues. Between the trimmed V and J ends, which lost 0 bases and 0 bases, there was a span of 10 bases. The CDR3 loop reads CASSVDGASSYNEQFF. The CDR3 nucleotides are TGTGCCAGCAGCGTAGATGGGGCTAGCTCCTACAATGAGCAGTTCTTC.

CDR3 residues: CASSQAIQGQGQETQYF. The DNA of the CDR3 is TGCGCCAGCAGCCAAGCCATACAGGGACAGGGGCAAGAGACCCAGTACTTC. The rearrangement uses TRBV4-1 and TRBJ2-5; TRBD1 aligns across 10 bases. With 1 base clipped from V and 2 bases from J, the junction kept 7 bases outside the gene matches. The CDR3 runs to 17 residues. Germline V CDR1 and CDR2: MGHRA, YSYEKL.

This chain links TRBV2 with TRBJ2-1; TRBD1 might be the D (5 bases). The CDR3 runs to 16 residues. CDR1 is SNHLY, CDR2 FYNNEI, per germline. The V and J ends lost 6 bases and 2 bases respectively, with 17 bases between them. This chain's CDR3 is CASSGPGAGTYNEQFF. CDR3 coding DNA: TGTGCCAGCAGCGGGCCCGGAGCAGGGACCTACAATGAGCAGTTCTTC. The entire variable domain, with the rest obtained from reference TRBV2 and TRBJ2-1, is as follows: EPEVTQTPSHQVTQMGQEVILRCVPISNHLYFYWYRQILGQKVEFLVSFYNNEISEKSEIFDDQFSVERPDGSNFTLKIRSTKLEDSAMYFCASSGPGAGTYNEQFFGPGTRLTVL.

The chain couples TRBV28 to TRBJ1-2; tentative D call: TRBD1 (6 bases). The ends were cut back, 5 bases at V and 5 bases at J, with 21 bases in the middle. The CDR3 has 16 residues. Per germline, CDR1 MDHEN and CDR2 SYDVKM. The CDR3 nucleotides are TGTGCCAGCAGTCCACTTGGGGGGCAGCATGAGTATGGCTACACCTTC. It codes for CASSPLGGQHEYGYTF.

This clone was observed a single time. V usage is TRBV7-6 and J usage is TRBJ2-2; 8 bases map to TRBD2. V dropped 7 bases and J dropped 9; count of bases not matched to a gene: 7. In germline, CDR1 is SGHVS, CDR2 FNYEAQ. This CDR3 is built from 13 residues. The CDR3 coding sequence is TGTGCCAGCACTGCGGGAGGTTTCAGGGAGCTGTTTTTT. Amino acids: CASTAGGFRELFF.

The CDR3 sequence is CASSSRNYGYTF. As DNA, the CDR3 is TGTGCCAGCAGCTCCAGGAACTATGGCTACACCTTC. The chain uses TRBV13 and TRBJ1-2; no reliable D call. Trimming cost V 4 bases and J 2 bases, with 5 bases left between them. The CDR3 consists of 12 residues. Germline V CDR1 and CDR2: PRHDT, FYEKMQ (reference sequence).

The chain links TRBV7-8 to TRBJ2-3; D is ambiguous. V lost 2 bases and J 2 bases, leaving 11 bases between the germline ends. The germline V gene has CDR1 SGHVS and CDR2 FQNEAQ. This CDR3 region has 15 residues. The DNA of the CDR3 is TGTGCCAGCAGCTTAATGATGGGCCCCACAGATACGCAGTATTTT. Amino acids: CASSLMMGPTDTQYF. The full variable domain, its missing parts supplied by reference TRBV7-8 and TRBJ2-3, is GAGVSQSPRYKVAKRGQDVALRCDPISGHVSLFWYQQALGQGPEFLTYFQNEAQLDKSGLPSDRFFAERPEGSVSTLKIQRTQQEDSAVYLCASSLMMGPTDTQYFGPGTRLTVL.

The chain couples TRBV6-5 to TRBJ2-1, with D perhaps TRBD2 (5 bases). Trimming pared 8 bases from V and 3 bases from J, leaving 11 bases between. This CDR3 region has 13 residues. The germline gives CDR1 MNHEY, CDR2 SVGAGI. The DNA for the CDR3 is TGTGCCAGCCGGTCCAGCGGCTACAATGAGCAGTTCTTC. Amino acids: CASRSSGYNEQFF.